The 27 T cell receptor beta chains below come from one sample, sequenced in a study of Tregs in tolerant kidney transplant recipients. Here immunoSEQ multiplex PCR was the method, and the copy in TCRdb shows in-frame clones only, minus some. The profile shows about 240,000 clones, 80% to 85% of them singletons. The specimen sequenced was CD4+ T cells from blood. Source of these receptors: a human donor in good health.

The chain recombines TRBV27 with TRBJ2-7; 8 nucleotides agree with TRBD1. CDR3 size: 14 residues. Germline CDR1 is MNHEY and CDR2 is SMNVEV (reference sequence). The V gene end was trimmed by 5 bases and the J gene end by 1 base; junction bases not matched to a gene: 4. CDR3 DNA: TGTGCCAGCAGTCCGGGACAGGCGTCCTACGAGCAGTACTTC. Its translation is CASSPGQASYEQYF.

CDR3 sequence (DNA): TGTGCCATCGGGGGAGAGGTAAGCACAGATACGCAGTATTTT. Residues: CAIGGEVSTDTQYF. The chain employs TRBV10-3 and TRBJ2-3; the D call may be TRBD1 or TRBD2 (5 bases each). The V end lost 8 bases, the J end lost 0 bases, and 12 bases lay between the germline ends. The germline V gene has CDR1 ENHRY and CDR2 SYGVKD. This CDR3 contains 14 residues.

The chain is built from TRBV6-5 and TRBJ2-1; possibly TRBD2 for D (5 bases). The germline V gene encodes CDR1 MNHEY and CDR2 SVGAGI. The V and J ends lost 0 bases and 8 bases respectively, with 14 bases between them. This CDR3 is built from 15 residues. CDR3 region: CASSYSRVRGDEQFF. The CDR3 DNA is TGTGCCAGCAGTTACTCGAGGGTTCGCGGCGATGAGCAGTTCTTC.

The chain couples TRBV5-1 to TRBJ1-2, with D perhaps TRBD1 (5 bases). The CDR3 is 14 amino acids. V lost 0 bases to trimming and J lost 5 bases, with 11 bases between them. Germline V CDR1 and CDR2: SGHRS, YFSETQ. The CDR3 nucleotides read TGCGCCAGCAGCTTGGGTGGGGCCCTTTATGGCTACACCTTC. Translation gives CASSLGGALYGYTF.

The rearrangement joins TRBV6-1 to TRBJ2-7; D is uncertain. Trimming pared 5 bases from V and 3 bases from J, leaving 14 bases between. Germline CDR1 and CDR2: MNHNS and SASEGT. The CDR3 covers 14 residues. The DNA for the CDR3 is TGTGCCAGCAGTAGTTCGGATGTGGGCTACGAGCAGTACTTC. It specifies CASSSSDVGYEQYF.

The V and J genes are TRBV5-1 and TRBJ1-4, with no clear D. The V gene's germline CDR1 is SGHRS and CDR2 YFSETQ. Trimming took off 4 bases at V and 0 bases at J, with 10 bases between the two ends. The CDR3 is 15 residues long. The CDR3 coding sequence is TGCGCCAGCAGCACCTCAAGAACAACTAATGAAAAACTGTTTTTT. Translated: CASSTSRTTNEKLFF.

This clone has more than one count but fewer than ten. A read error may produce the germline difference seen at one junction end. The CDR3 loop reads CASSLAGGTDTQYF. CDR3 sequence (DNA): TGTGCCAGCAGCCTAGCGGGAGGGACAGATACGCAGTATTTT. The chain recombines TRBV7-9 with TRBJ2-3, with 12 bases aligning to TRBD2. CDR3 length equals 14 residues. The germline gives CDR1 SEHNR, CDR2 FQNEAQ (reference sequence).

The chain is built from TRBV19 and TRBJ2-1; possible D gene TRBD2, 5 bases. The length of the CDR3 is 14 residues. Germline CDR1 reads LNHDA; CDR2 reads SQIVND (reference sequence). The V gene lost 10 bases and the J gene lost 7 bases, with 20 bases spanning the gap. The CDR3 reads CATQAEPTQNEQFF. The CDR3, as DNA: TGTGCCACCCAAGCGGAACCAACGCAGAATGAGCAGTTCTTC.

The CDR3 spells CAIRGGDTQYF. Written as DNA, the CDR3 is TGTGCCATCAGGGGGGGGGATACGCAGTATTTT. This rearrangement joins TRBV10-3 to TRBJ2-3; 7 nucleotides align to TRBD2. V dropped 6 bases and J dropped 6; count of bases not matched to a gene: 0. There are 11 residues in the CDR3. Per germline, CDR1 ENHRY and CDR2 SYGVKD.

This clone was seen just once. The CDR3 spells CASSSLGGRGPLEQFF. DNA for the CDR3: TGTGCCAGCAGCTCCCTGGGCGGGAGGGGGCCACTTGAGCAGTTCTTC. The rearrangement joins TRBV11-2 to TRBJ2-1; TRBD2 agrees at 9 bases. The ends lost 4 bases at V and 9 bases at J; junction bases unmatched: 13. CDR1 and CDR2 (germline): SGHAT, FQNNGV. This CDR3 contains 16 residues.

As to this clone: The same CDR3 also results from other DNA sequences found in this sample. The chain recombines TRBV5-1 with TRBJ1-1; 8 bases fit TRBD1. The V gene's germline CDR1 is SGHRS and CDR2 YFSETQ. CDR3 size: 17 residues. The V and J ends lost 0 bases and 0 bases, in that order; junction bases with no gene match: 7. The CDR3 bases are TGCGCCAGCAGCTTGGCGCAGGGGGCTTTCTTGAACACTGAAGCTTTCTTT. Protein product: CASSLAQGAFLNTEAFF.

The V call is TRBV13, the J call TRBJ2-7, with D tentatively TRBD1 (8 bases). V gave up 3 bases and J gave up 4 bases, with 16 bases separating them. The CDR3 consists of 15 residues. Per germline, CDR1 PRHDT and CDR2 FYEKMQ (reference sequence). Here the CDR3 reads CASSLGGTGQYEQYF. CDR3 in DNA: TGTGCCAGCAGCTTGGGGGGGACAGGACAATACGAGCAGTACTTC.

The genes are TRBV4-2 and TRBJ2-7; 9 bases match TRBD2. The junction had 3 bases not matched to a gene; V was cut back by 3 bases and J by 0 bases. Germline assignment: CDR1 LGHNA and CDR2 YNFKEQ. The CDR3 extends over 15 amino acids. The chain's CDR3 is CASSQATSGSYEQYF. The CDR3 DNA is TGTGCCAGCAGCCAGGCGACTAGCGGCTCCTACGAGCAGTACTTC.

The chain links TRBV27 to TRBJ1-2; 8 positions match TRBD1. The V and J ends lost 2 bases and 4 bases, in that order; junction bases with no gene match: 3. CDR1 is MNHEY, CDR2 SMNVEV, per germline (reference sequence). This CDR3 contains 14 residues. The CDR3 reads CASSLGQGAYGYTF. Written as DNA, the CDR3 is TGTGCCAGCAGTTTAGGGCAGGGGGCCTATGGCTACACCTTC.

This clone was counted once. The CDR3 loop reads CASAGGYEQYF. Written as DNA, the CDR3 is TGTGCCAGCGCTGGGGGATACGAGCAGTACTTC. V is TRBV6-1 and J is TRBJ2-7; TRBD1 or TRBD2 may be the D gene (5 bases each). This CDR3 spans 11 amino acids. The germline CDR1 and CDR2 sequences are MNHNS and SASEGT. V was shortened by 8 bases and J by 4 bases, with 9 bases between the two germline ends.

The V gene is TRBV30, the J gene TRBJ1-2; possibly TRBD1 for D (5 bases). In germline, CDR1 is GTSNPN, CDR2 SVGIG (reference sequence). The CDR3 has 14 residues. V was trimmed by 2 bases and J by 8 bases, leaving 18 bases between them. CDR3 residues: CAWSKMSGGLGYTF. Written as DNA, the CDR3 is TGTGCCTGGAGTAAGATGTCGGGGGGTTTGGGCTACACCTTC.

A word on this clone: Other nucleotide sequences in the sample specify the same CDR3. V gene TRBV10-1 combines with J gene TRBJ2-1, with TRBD1 identical over 7 bases. The CDR3 covers 13 residues. Germline trimming cut 5 bases from V and 4 bases from J; bases unmatched to any gene: 2. CDR1 and CDR2 (germline): WNHNN, SYGVQD (reference sequence). CDR3 DNA: TGCGCCAGCAGTAGACAGGGTTACAATGAGCAGTTCTTC. It is translated as CASSRQGYNEQFF.

The rearrangement joins TRBV9 to TRBJ2-1; weak D call: TRBD1 (5 bases). Trimming pared 4 bases from V and 5 bases from J, leaving 13 bases between. The germline V gene encodes CDR1 SGDLS and CDR2 YYNGEE. The CDR3 is made up of 14 amino acids. Here the CDR3 reads CASSIQGADNEQFF. The CDR3 DNA sequence: TGTGCCAGCAGCATTCAAGGGGCGGACAATGAGCAGTTCTTC. Full variable domain (rest looked up from reference TRBV9 and TRBJ2-1): DSGVTQTPKHLITATGQRVTLRCSPRSGDLSVYWYQQSLDQGLQFLIQYYNGEERAKGNILERFSAQQFPDLHSELNLSSLELGDSALYFCASSIQGADNEQFFGPGTRLTVL.

The V and J genes are TRBV20-1 and TRBJ2-3; a weak D match, TRBD2 (6 bases). Trimming shortened V by 5 bases and J by 6 bases, and 9 bases separated the two germline ends. This CDR3 has 11 residues. Looked up from germline, CDR1 is DFQATT and CDR2 is SNEGSKA (reference sequence). DNA for the CDR3: TGCAGTGCTCGGGAGTACGATACGCAGTATTTT. Encoded protein: CSAREYDTQYF.

This clone was recorded a few times. The chain recombines TRBV7-9 with TRBJ2-2; 7 bases agree with TRBD2. V shed 5 bases and J 2 bases; nucleotides not matched to a gene: 5. CDR1 and CDR2 from the germline V gene are SEHNR and FQNEAQ (reference sequence). The CDR3 consists of 15 residues. Here the CDR3 reads CASSPSGTNTGELFF. The CDR3 nucleotides read TGTGCCAGCAGCCCAAGCGGGACCAACACCGGGGAGCTGTTTTTT. The full variable domain, its missing parts supplied by reference TRBV7-9 and TRBJ2-2, is DTGVSQNPRHKITKRGQNVTFRCDPISEHNRLYWYRQTLGQGPEFLTYFQNEAQLEKSRLLSDRFSAERPKGSFSTLEIQRTEQGDSAMYLCASSPSGTNTGELFFGEGSRLTVL.

The V call is TRBV18, the J call TRBJ1-6; unclear D gene. With 5 bases removed from V and 5 bases from J, the gap between germline ends came to 13 bases. There are 15 residues in the CDR3. CDR1 KGHSH and CDR2 LQKENI come from the germline V gene. The CDR3 nucleotides are TGTGCCAGCTCAAACACTGTGGCAGATAATTCACCCCTCCACTTT. It codes for CASSNTVADNSPLHF.

The rearrangement joins TRBV14 to TRBJ1-1; D not resolved. The CDR3 contains 13 residues. Germline V gives CDR1 SGHDN, CDR2 FVKESK. The V end lost 2 bases, the J end lost 5 bases, and 9 bases lay between the germline ends. Here the CDR3 DNA reads TGTGCCAGCAGCCAAAATCCCCAGACTGAAGCTTTCTTT. Residues: CASSQNPQTEAFF.

V gene TRBV6-5 combines with J gene TRBJ2-4; D remains ambiguous. The CDR3 sequence is 13 residues long. The germline V and J ends were trimmed by 6 bases and 0 bases, with 6 bases remaining between them. CDR1 MNHEY and CDR2 SVGAGI come from the germline V gene. CDR3 bases: TGTGCCAGCAGCCCTCAAGCCAAAAACATTCAGTACTTC. Amino acid sequence: CASSPQAKNIQYF.

The chain is built from TRBV18 and TRBJ1-4; a weak D match, TRBD1 (5 bases). The CDR3 has 15 residues. V gave up 1 base and J gave up 4 bases, with 10 bases separating them. Looked up from germline, CDR1 is KGHSH and CDR2 is LQKENI. CDR3 amino acids: CASSPRAGGNEKLFF. The CDR3 DNA is TGTGCCAGCTCACCACGGGCTGGGGGTAATGAAAAACTGTTTTTT.

V usage is TRBV5-6 and J usage is TRBJ2-6; maybe TRBD1 (6 bases). Germline V gene sequence: CDR1 SGHDT, CDR2 YYEEEE. CDR3 length: 18 amino acids. V lost 5 bases and J lost 2, with 20 bases in between. The CDR3 DNA follows: TGTGCCAGCAGTTCGAGCGGTCACAGGGTGCCTGGGGCCAACGTCCTGACTTTC. It yields the protein CASSSSGHRVPGANVLTF.

The chain joins TRBV11-2 to TRBJ2-1; 10 nucleotides align to TRBD2. J lost 7 bases, V lost 5 bases, and 8 bases had no gene match. The CDR3 totals 15 residues. Germline V gene data show CDR1 as SGHAT and CDR2 as FQNNGV. The CDR3 nucleotides are TGTGCCAGCAGCCCCCTAGCGGGAGCTCGGAATGAGCAGTTCTTC. It yields the protein CASSPLAGARNEQFF.

This chain connects TRBV4-2 to TRBJ2-1, with D perhaps matching TRBD2 (6 bases). The CDR3 spans 20 residues. V lost 1 base, J lost 0 bases, and 22 bases lay in between. CDR1 and CDR2 from the germline V gene are LGHNA and YNFKEQ. The CDR3 nucleotides read TGTGCCAGCAGCCAAGTTGGACTCGGTAGCGGCGTTAGCTCCTACAATGAGCAGTTCTTC. It translates to CASSQVGLGSGVSSYNEQFF.